These 31 T cell receptor beta chains share one sample of origin, sequenced in a study of blood T cell repertoires in COVID-19. Generated by immunoSEQ multiplex PCR, the TCRdb table keeps only in-frame clones and is missing some. The data show about 120,000 clones, over 70% seen once. Sequencing was performed on peripheral blood. The receptors stem from an older woman with acute or convalescent COVID-19.

The genes are TRBV28 and TRBJ1-5; the D is unclear. The germline V and J ends were trimmed by 2 bases and 2 bases, with 16 bases remaining between them. The CDR3 covers 17 residues. Germline assignment: CDR1 MDHEN and CDR2 SYDVKM. CDR3 sequence reads: CASSLPPLNLGNQPQHF. Here the CDR3 DNA reads TGTGCCAGCAGTTTACCACCTCTAAATCTTGGCAATCAGCCCCAGCATTTT.

V and J are TRBV5-1 and TRBJ2-5, with D possibly TRBD2 on 6 matching bases. The CDR3 loop spans 13 amino acids. With 2 bases removed from V and 7 bases from J, the gap between germline ends came to 12 bases. Germline lookup yields CDR1 SGHRS and CDR2 YFSETQ. As DNA, the CDR3 is TGCGCCAGCAGCTTCGGCCAGGGAGGGACCCAGTACTTC. It encodes CASSFGQGGTQYF.

The chain recombines TRBV7-6 with TRBJ2-1; the D gene is possibly TRBD2 (6 bases). V was cut by 4 bases and J by 10 bases, with 14 bases left in between. The CDR3 covers 13 residues. Germline V CDR1 and CDR2: SGHVS, FNYEAQ. The CDR3 nucleotides are TGTGCCAGCAGCTCACGACTAGAATCGGAGCAGTTCTTC. The encoded protein is CASSSRLESEQFF.

The rearrangement uses TRBV9 and TRBJ2-5, with 7 positions matching TRBD2. The J segment lost 1 base and the V segment lost 5 bases, leaving 17 bases of the junction unmatched. The CDR3 contains 18 residues. Germline V CDR1 and CDR2: SGDLS, YYNGEE. CDR3 coding DNA: TGTGCCAGCAGTGGGGGACCCGGACTAGTGAGCTCCCAAGAGACCCAGTACTTC. Protein sequence: CASSGGPGLVSSQETQYF.

This clone showed up just once. Other DNA sequences in this specimen translate into the identical CDR3. The chain joins TRBV6-5 to TRBJ1-2, with 12 bases that match TRBD1. The CDR3 extends over 13 amino acids. Germline V CDR1 and CDR2: MNHEY, SVGAGI. Trimming at V came to 6 bases and at J to 6 bases, leaving 2 bases not matched to a gene. CDR3 bases: TGTGCCAGCAGCCGGGACAGGGGGCATGGCTACACCTTC. Protein product: CASSRDRGHGYTF.

CDR3 amino acids: CASSEDRGGEAFF. The CDR3 nucleotides are TGTGCCAGCAGCGAAGACAGGGGAGGGGAAGCTTTCTTT. V usage is TRBV13 and J usage is TRBJ1-1; 8 positions match TRBD1. The CDR3 contains 13 residues. Per germline, CDR1 PRHDT and CDR2 FYEKMQ (reference sequence). V lost 5 bases to trimming and J lost 8 bases; unmatched junction nucleotides: 7. Together with reference TRBV13 and TRBJ1-1, the CDR3 gives the full variable domain: AAGVIQSPRHLIKEKRETATLKCYPIPRHDTVYWYQQGPGQDPQFLISFYEKMQSDKGSIPDRFSAQQFSDYHSELNMSSLELGDSALYFCASSEDRGGEAFFGQGTRLTVV.

The rearrangement links TRBV6-5 to TRBJ1-1, with D perhaps TRBD1 (6 bases). Germline CDR1 MNHEY, CDR2 SVGAGI. Trimming stripped 6 bases from V and 3 bases from J, with 11 bases between. This CDR3 has 13 residues. The CDR3 here is CASSAGVHTEAFF. CDR3 DNA: TGTGCCAGCAGCGCAGGGGTCCACACTGAAGCTTTCTTT.

V is TRBV5-1 and J is TRBJ2-3, with 7 bases that match TRBD2. V lost 0 bases to trimming and J lost 0 bases; unmatched junction nucleotides: 4. CDR1 SGHRS and CDR2 YFSETQ come from the germline V gene. This CDR3 contains 16 residues. Written as DNA, the CDR3 is TGCGCCAGCAGCTTGGCAACTAGCGCTAGCACAGATACGCAGTATTTT. Amino acid sequence: CASSLATSASTDTQYF. The full variable domain, in which reference TRBV5-1 and TRBJ2-3 provide the parts outside the CDR3, is KAGVTQTPRYLIKTRGQQVTLSCSPISGHRSVSWYQQTPGQGLQFLFEYFSETQRNKGNFPGRFSGRQFSNSRSEMNVSTLELGDSALYLCASSLATSASTDTQYFGPGTRLTVL.

The rearrangement uses TRBV27 and TRBJ2-7; D is unresolved. Trimming removed 6 bases at V and 3 bases at J, with 15 bases between. CDR3 length: 14 residues. Germline loops: CDR1 MNHEY, CDR2 SMNVEV (reference sequence). The CDR3 loop reads CASSPPGPNYEQYF. Written as DNA, the CDR3 is TGTGCCAGCAGCCCCCCTGGGCCCAACTACGAGCAGTACTTC.

The gene calls are TRBV12-5 and TRBJ2-2, with 7 bases fitting TRBD1. The germline V gene has CDR1 LGHNT and CDR2 FRNRAP. This CDR3 comprises 16 residues. J was trimmed by 0 bases and V by 2 bases; bases with no gene match: 3. The CDR3 sequence: CASGLWDSSNTGELFF. The CDR3 DNA follows: TGTGCTAGTGGTTTGTGGGACAGCTCGAACACCGGGGAGCTGTTTTTT.

The V and J genes are TRBV3-1 (or the pseudogene TRBV3-2) and TRBJ2-3; 7 nucleotides line up with TRBD2. The germline V gene has CDR1 LGHDT and CDR2 YNNKEL (reference sequence). V trimming: 2 bases; J trimming: 4 bases; junction bases outside the gene matches: 18. This CDR3 comprises 19 residues. The CDR3 reads CASSQRQTGTIKSSDTQYF. The CDR3 nucleotides are TGTGCCAGCAGCCAAAGACAGACCGGGACTATAAAAAGTTCAGATACGCAGTATTTT.

This clone was counted between two and nine times. The chain couples TRBV28 to TRBJ1-3; possible D gene TRBD1, 5 bases. V was pared by 3 bases and J by 0 bases, with 9 bases between. The CDR3 has 15 amino acids. CDR1 and CDR2 from the germline V gene are MDHEN and SYDVKM. CDR3 sequence reads: CASSFGGTSGNTIYF. In nucleotides, the CDR3 is TGTGCCAGCAGTTTTGGGGGGACCTCTGGAAACACCATATATTTT.

The rearrangement uses TRBV13 and TRBJ1-1, with D perhaps matching TRBD1 (5 bases). The V end was cut by 3 bases, the J end by 3 bases, with 14 bases between. Germline V gene lookup returns CDR1 PRHDT and CDR2 FYEKMQ (reference sequence). CDR3 length: 15 amino acids. The chain's CDR3 is CASSFGGRQDTEAFF. The CDR3 coding sequence is TGTGCCAGCAGCTTCGGGGGGAGGCAGGACACTGAAGCTTTCTTT.

The count of this clone is one. V gene TRBV9 combines with J gene TRBJ2-3, with 9 bases that match TRBD2. Germline-derived CDR1 and CDR2 are SGDLS and YYNGEE. V was clipped by 1 base and J by 6 bases; unmatched bases: 6. CDR3 size: 15 residues. The CDR3 DNA sequence: TGTGCCAGCAGCGTAACGGCGGGGGGGCTGGATACGCAGTATTTT. The encoded protein is CASSVTAGGLDTQYF.

The chain carries TRBV9 and TRBJ1-2; TRBD1 matches at 7 bases. J lost 4 bases, V lost 0 bases, and 6 bases had no gene match. Per the germline V gene, CDR1 is SGDLS and CDR2 is YYNGEE. This CDR3 has 15 residues. The CDR3 DNA sequence: TGTGCCAGCAGCGTAGGAACAGGGGTACTCTATGGCTACACCTTC. Amino acid sequence: CASSVGTGVLYGYTF.

This chain connects TRBV6-2 or TRBV6-3 to TRBJ1-2, with 8 bases identical to TRBD1. CDR3 size: 16 residues. V lost 5 bases and J lost 1; bases outside the gene matches: 9. Per germline, CDR1 MNHEY and CDR2 SVGEGT. In nucleotides, the CDR3 is TGTGCCAGCAGTCCCCGACAGGGGATTCTTAACTATGGCTACACCTTC. Residues: CASSPRQGILNYGYTF.

This clone came up a few times. V usage is TRBV5-1 and J usage is TRBJ1-1; tentatively, D is TRBD1 (5 bases). Per germline, CDR1 SGHRS and CDR2 YFSETQ. The germline V and J ends were trimmed by 3 bases and 5 bases, with 17 bases remaining between them. The CDR3 has 15 residues. The CDR3 region is CASSSLSVGGTEAFF. DNA of the CDR3: TGCGCCAGCAGCTCGCTGTCTGTGGGGGGTACTGAAGCTTTCTTT.

The chain employs TRBV28 and TRBJ2-5, with D tentatively TRBD2 (6 bases). V gave up 1 base and J gave up 4 bases, with 10 bases separating them. The germline V gene encodes CDR1 MDHEN and CDR2 SYDVKM. The CDR3 totals 14 residues. DNA for the CDR3: TGTGCCAGCAGTTTATTGGAGGGGCCAGAGACCCAGTACTTC. Translating gives CASSLLEGPETQYF.

The chain couples TRBV12-3 or TRBV12-4 to TRBJ1-5; D uncertain. The length of the CDR3 is 12 residues. V lost 3 bases, J lost 5 bases, and 5 bases lay in between. As DNA, the CDR3 is TGTGCCAGCAGTTTCAGGCATCAGCCCCAGCATTTT. Residues: CASSFRHQPQHF.

The genes are TRBV12-5 and TRBJ1-5; D unclear. The germline gives CDR1 LGHNT, CDR2 FRNRAP. The CDR3 covers 17 residues. V gave up 1 base and J gave up 0 bases, with 13 bases separating them. The CDR3 sequence: CASGLGRDDYSNQPQHF. The CDR3 DNA follows: TGTGCTAGTGGTTTGGGACGTGATGACTATAGCAATCAGCCCCAGCATTTT.

The rearrangement uses TRBV11-3 and TRBJ2-7, with TRBD2 identical over 8 bases. The germline gives CDR1 SGHNT, CDR2 YENEEA. V was clipped by 2 bases and J by 1 base; unmatched bases: 16. The length of the CDR3 is 19 residues. CDR3 amino acids: CASSLSEWRGAPRSYEQYF. CDR3 nucleotides: TGTGCCAGCAGCTTATCGGAGTGGCGGGGGGCCCCCAGGTCCTACGAGCAGTACTTC.

The V and J genes are TRBV11-2 and TRBJ2-7; unclear D gene. V lost 5 bases and J lost 4, with 3 bases in between. Per germline, CDR1 SGHAT and CDR2 FQNNGV. CDR3 length equals 10 residues. The CDR3: CASSLYEQYF. Written as DNA, the CDR3 is TGTGCCAGCAGCCTTTACGAGCAGTACTTC.

The chain combines TRBV4-2 with TRBJ2-7; 16 bases align to TRBD2. The CDR3 extends over 19 amino acids. CDR1 is LGHNA and CDR2 is YNFKEQ in the germline V gene. V trimming: 3 bases; J trimming: 4 bases; junction bases outside the gene matches: 12. The CDR3 sequence: CASSHAGLAGGPVRYEQYF. In nucleotides, the CDR3 is TGTGCCAGCAGCCATGCGGGACTAGCGGGGGGGCCGGTCAGGTACGAGCAGTACTTC.

V and J are TRBV28 and TRBJ1-5; D perhaps matches TRBD1 (6 bases). V was cut by 5 bases and J by 0 bases, with 11 bases left in between. The CDR3 totals 15 residues. The V gene's germline CDR1 is MDHEN and CDR2 SYDVKM. This CDR3 reads CASSPGHYSNQPQHF. DNA for the CDR3: TGTGCCAGCAGTCCGGGACACTATAGCAATCAGCCCCAGCATTTT.

This clone was counted once. The chain joins TRBV5-1 to TRBJ1-6, with no clear D. V was shortened by 0 bases and J by 3 bases, with 13 bases between the two germline ends. CDR1 and CDR2 from the germline V gene are SGHRS and YFSETQ. The CDR3 consists of 17 residues. CDR3 region: CASSLGRQPNYNSPLHF. As DNA, the CDR3 is TGCGCCAGCAGCTTGGGCCGACAACCTAACTATAATTCACCCCTCCACTTT. The full variable domain, with the rest looked up from reference TRBV5-1 and TRBJ1-6, is KAGVTQTPRYLIKTRGQQVTLSCSPISGHRSVSWYQQTPGQGLQFLFEYFSETQRNKGNFPGRFSGRQFSNSRSEMNVSTLELGDSALYLCASSLGRQPNYNSPLHFGNGTRLTVT.

This chain connects TRBV5-1 to TRBJ2-5; D is possibly TRBD1 (6 bases). This CDR3 contains 15 residues. Trimming shortened V by 3 bases and J by 2 bases, and 14 bases separated the two germline ends. Per the germline V gene, CDR1 is SGHRS and CDR2 is YFSETQ. The CDR3 coding sequence is TGCGCCAGCAGCTCAACCGGGACACCGCAAGAGACCCAGTACTTC. Translation: CASSSTGTPQETQYF.

With regard to this clone: Relative to the germline gene, one junction end is altered; a read error may explain this. The chain links TRBV7-7 to TRBJ2-1; TRBD2 aligns across 12 bases. The CDR3 spans 20 residues. Germline V gene sequence: CDR1 SSHAT, CDR2 FNYEAQ (reference sequence). The chain's CDR3 is CASSLGLAGLPESSYNEQFF. CDR3 bases: TGTGCTAGCAGCTTGGGACTAGCGGGTCTTCCAGAGAGCTCCTACAATGAGCAGTTCTTC.

The V gene is TRBV28, the J gene TRBJ1-5; possibly TRBD1 for D (6 bases). Germline CDR1 reads MDHEN; CDR2 reads SYDVKM. The CDR3 runs 15 residues. V lost 4 bases and J lost 5, with 15 bases in between. In DNA form, the CDR3 reads TGTGCCAGCAGTTCGGGACGGAAGGGGGATCAGCCCCAGCATTTT. Translation gives CASSSGRKGDQPQHF.

This sequence joins TRBV10-3 and TRBJ2-5; unclear D gene. From germline, CDR1 is ENHRY and CDR2 SYGVKD. This CDR3 is built from 13 residues. Between the trimmed V and J ends, which lost 9 bases and 1 base, there was a span of 12 bases. The CDR3 sequence: CAIATQSQETQYF. The CDR3 nucleotides are TGTGCCATTGCCACCCAGTCCCAAGAGACCCAGTACTTC.

The chain has TRBV28 and TRBJ1-5; no reliable D call. Trimming shortened V by 6 bases and J by 4 bases, and 19 bases separated the two germline ends. The germline gives CDR1 MDHEN, CDR2 SYDVKM. This CDR3 is built from 16 residues. The CDR3 nucleotides are TGTGCCAGCAGGCCCACAACGCCCCGGACTAATCAGCCCCAGCATTTT. Amino acid sequence: CASRPTTPRTNQPQHF.

The chain carries TRBV6-4 and TRBJ1-1; D is perhaps TRBD1 (5 bases). The CDR3 spans 16 residues. V gave up 2 bases and J gave up 5 bases, with 18 bases separating them. Looked up from germline, CDR1 is MRHNA and CDR2 is SNTAGT. CDR3 bases: TGTGCCAGCAGTGACCTTCCGGGTCGGGGGTTTACTGAAGCTTTCTTT. Its protein is CASSDLPGRGFTEAFF.